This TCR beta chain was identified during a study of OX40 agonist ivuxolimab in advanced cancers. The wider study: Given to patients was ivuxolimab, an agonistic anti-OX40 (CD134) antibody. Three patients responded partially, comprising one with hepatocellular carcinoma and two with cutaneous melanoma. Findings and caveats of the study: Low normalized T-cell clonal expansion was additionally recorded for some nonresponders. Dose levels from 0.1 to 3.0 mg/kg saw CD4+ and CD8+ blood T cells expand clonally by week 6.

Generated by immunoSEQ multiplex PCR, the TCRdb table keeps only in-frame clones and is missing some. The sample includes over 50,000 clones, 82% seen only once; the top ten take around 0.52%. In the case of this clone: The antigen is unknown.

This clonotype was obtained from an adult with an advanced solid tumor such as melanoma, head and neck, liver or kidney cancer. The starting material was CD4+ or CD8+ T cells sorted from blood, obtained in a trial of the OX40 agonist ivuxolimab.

In nucleotides, the CDR3 is TGTGCCAGCAGCTCCACCCGGGACTACAACTACGAGCAGTACTTC. This sequence encodes CASSSTRDYNYEQYF. The gene calls are TRBV5-4 and TRBJ2-7, with 7 bases aligning to TRBD2. V lost 3 bases and J lost 3; bases outside the gene matches: 9. Germline V gene lookup returns CDR1 SGHNT and CDR2 YYREEE (reference sequence). The CDR3 is 15 amino acids.